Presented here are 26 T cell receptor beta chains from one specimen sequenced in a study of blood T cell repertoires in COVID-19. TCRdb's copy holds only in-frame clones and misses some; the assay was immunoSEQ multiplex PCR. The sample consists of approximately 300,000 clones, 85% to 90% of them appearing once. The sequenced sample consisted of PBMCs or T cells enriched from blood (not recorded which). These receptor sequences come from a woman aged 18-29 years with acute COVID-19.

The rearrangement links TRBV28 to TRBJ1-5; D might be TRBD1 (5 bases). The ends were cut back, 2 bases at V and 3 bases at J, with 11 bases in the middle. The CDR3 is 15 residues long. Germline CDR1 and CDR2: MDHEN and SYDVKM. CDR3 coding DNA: TGTGCCAGCAGTTTACGTGACAGACCCAATCAGCCCCAGCATTTT. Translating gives CASSLRDRPNQPQHF.

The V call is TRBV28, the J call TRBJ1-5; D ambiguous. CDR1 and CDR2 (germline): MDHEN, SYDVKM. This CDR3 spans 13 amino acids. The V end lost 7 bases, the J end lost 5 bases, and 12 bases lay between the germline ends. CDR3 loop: CASTPRSDQPQHF. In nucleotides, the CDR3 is TGTGCCAGCACCCCTCGCAGTGATCAGCCCCAGCATTTT.

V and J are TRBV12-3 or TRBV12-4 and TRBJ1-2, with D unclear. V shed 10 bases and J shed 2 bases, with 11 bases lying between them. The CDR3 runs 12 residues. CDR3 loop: CATLRVNYGYTF. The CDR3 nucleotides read TGTGCCACCCTACGGGTGAACTATGGCTACACCTTC.

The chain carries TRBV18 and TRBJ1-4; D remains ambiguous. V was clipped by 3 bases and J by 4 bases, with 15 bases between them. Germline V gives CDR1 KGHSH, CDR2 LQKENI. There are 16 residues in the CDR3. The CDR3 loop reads CASSPIQRTLNEKLFF. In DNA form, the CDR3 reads TGTGCCAGCTCACCTATCCAGCGGACCCTTAATGAAAAACTGTTTTTT.

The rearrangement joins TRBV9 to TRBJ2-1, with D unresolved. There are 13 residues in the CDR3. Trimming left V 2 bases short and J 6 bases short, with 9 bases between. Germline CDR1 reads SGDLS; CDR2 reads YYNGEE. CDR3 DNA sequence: TGTGCCAGCAGCGTTTCTCCCCGCAATGAGCAGTTCTTC. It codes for CASSVSPRNEQFF.

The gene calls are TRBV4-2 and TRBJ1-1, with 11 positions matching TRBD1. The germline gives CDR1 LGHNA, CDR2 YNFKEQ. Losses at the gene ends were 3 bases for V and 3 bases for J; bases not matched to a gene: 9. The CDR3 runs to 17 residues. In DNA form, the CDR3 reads TGTGCCAGCAGCCAGACGGGACAGGGGGGAAGAGACACTGAAGCTTTCTTT. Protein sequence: CASSQTGQGGRDTEAFF.

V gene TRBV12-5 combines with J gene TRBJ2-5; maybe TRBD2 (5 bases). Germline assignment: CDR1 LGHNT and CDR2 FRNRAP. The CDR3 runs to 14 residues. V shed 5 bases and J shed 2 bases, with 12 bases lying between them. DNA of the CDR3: TGTGCTAGTGGTCCTCCGGGGAGACAAGAGACCCAGTACTTC. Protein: CASGPPGRQETQYF.

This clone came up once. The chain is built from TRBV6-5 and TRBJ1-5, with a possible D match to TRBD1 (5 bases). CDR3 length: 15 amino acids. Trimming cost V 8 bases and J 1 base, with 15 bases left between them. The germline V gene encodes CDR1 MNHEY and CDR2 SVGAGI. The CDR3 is CASWALGGSNQPQHF. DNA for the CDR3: TGTGCCAGCTGGGCATTGGGGGGAAGCAATCAGCCCCAGCATTTT.

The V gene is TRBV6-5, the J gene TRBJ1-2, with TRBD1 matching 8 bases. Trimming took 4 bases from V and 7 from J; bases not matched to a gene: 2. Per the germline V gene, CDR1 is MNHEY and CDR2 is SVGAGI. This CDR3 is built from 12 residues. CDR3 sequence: CASSFGQGGYTF. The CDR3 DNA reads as TGTGCCAGCAGTTTTGGACAGGGTGGCTACACCTTC.

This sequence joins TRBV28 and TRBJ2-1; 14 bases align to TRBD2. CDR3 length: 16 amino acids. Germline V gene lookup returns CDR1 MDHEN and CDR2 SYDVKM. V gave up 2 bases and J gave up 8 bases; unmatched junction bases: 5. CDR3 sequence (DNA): TGTGCCAGCAGTTTACCCGGGACTAGCGGGAGCTATGAGCAGTTCTTC. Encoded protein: CASSLPGTSGSYEQFF.

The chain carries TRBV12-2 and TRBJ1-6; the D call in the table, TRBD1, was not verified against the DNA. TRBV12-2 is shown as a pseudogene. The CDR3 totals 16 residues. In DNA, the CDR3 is TGTGCAAGTCTCAAAAAGCCAGGGGTCGGGGATTCACCCCTCCACTTT. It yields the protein CASLKKPGVGDSPLHF.

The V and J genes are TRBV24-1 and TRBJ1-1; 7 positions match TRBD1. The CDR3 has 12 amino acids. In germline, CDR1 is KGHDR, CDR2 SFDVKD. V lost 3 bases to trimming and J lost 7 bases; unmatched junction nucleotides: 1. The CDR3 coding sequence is TGTGCCACCAGTGATAGACAGGGTGAAGCTTTCTTT. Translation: CATSDRQGEAFF.

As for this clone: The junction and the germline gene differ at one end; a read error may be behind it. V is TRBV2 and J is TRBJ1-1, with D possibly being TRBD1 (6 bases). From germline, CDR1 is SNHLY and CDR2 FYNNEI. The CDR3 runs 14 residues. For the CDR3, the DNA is TGTGCCAGCAGGAACCGGGACAAGAACCCTGAAGCTTTCTTT. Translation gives CASRNRDKNPEAFF.

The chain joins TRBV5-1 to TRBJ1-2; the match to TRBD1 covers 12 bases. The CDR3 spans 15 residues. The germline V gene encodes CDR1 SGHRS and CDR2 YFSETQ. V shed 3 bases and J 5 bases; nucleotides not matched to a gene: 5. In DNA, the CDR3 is TGCGCCAGCAGCTCGGGACAGGGGGCAGAGTATGGCTACACCTTC. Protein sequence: CASSSGQGAEYGYTF.

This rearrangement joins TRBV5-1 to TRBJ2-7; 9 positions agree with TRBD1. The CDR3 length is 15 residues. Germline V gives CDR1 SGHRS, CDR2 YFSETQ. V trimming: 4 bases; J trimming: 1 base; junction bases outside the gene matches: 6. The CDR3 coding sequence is TGCGCCAGCAGCCCTGGACAGGGGTCTTCCTACGAGCAGTACTTC. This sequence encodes CASSPGQGSSYEQYF.

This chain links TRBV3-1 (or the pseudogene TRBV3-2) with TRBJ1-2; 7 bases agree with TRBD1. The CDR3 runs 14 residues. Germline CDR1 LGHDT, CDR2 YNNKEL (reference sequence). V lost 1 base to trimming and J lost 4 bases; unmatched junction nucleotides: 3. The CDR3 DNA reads TGTGCCAGCAGCCAAGCCCCAGGGGGCTATGGCTACACCTTC. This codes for CASSQAPGGYGYTF.

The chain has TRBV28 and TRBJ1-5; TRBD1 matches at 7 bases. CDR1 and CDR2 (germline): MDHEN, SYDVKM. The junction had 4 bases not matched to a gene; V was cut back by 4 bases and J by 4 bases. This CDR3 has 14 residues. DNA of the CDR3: TGTGCCAGCAGTTCGGGACAGCATAATCAGCCCCAGCATTTT. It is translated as CASSSGQHNQPQHF.

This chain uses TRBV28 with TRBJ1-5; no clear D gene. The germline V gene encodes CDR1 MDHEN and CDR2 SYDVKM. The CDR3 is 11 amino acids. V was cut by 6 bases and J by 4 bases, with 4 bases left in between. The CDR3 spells CASSVNQPQHF. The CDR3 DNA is TGTGCCAGCAGCGTGAATCAGCCCCAGCATTTT.

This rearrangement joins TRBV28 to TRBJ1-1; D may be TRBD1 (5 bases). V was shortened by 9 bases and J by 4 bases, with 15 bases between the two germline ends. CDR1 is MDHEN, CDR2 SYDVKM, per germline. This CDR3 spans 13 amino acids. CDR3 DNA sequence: TGTGCCAGTCGGGGCGGGGGAGGCACTGAAGCTTTCTTT. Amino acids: CASRGGGGTEAFF.

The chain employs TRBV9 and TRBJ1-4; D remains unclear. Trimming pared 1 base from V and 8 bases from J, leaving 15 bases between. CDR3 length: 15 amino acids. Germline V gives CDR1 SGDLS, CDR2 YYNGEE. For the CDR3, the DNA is TGTGCCAGCAGCGTACTAGGCTTAGAGGAGGAAAAACTGTTTTTT. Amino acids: CASSVLGLEEEKLFF.

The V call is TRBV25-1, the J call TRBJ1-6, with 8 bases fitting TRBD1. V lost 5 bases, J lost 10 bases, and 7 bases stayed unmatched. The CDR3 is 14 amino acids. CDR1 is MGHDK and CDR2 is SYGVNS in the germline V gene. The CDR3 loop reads CASSHLDRDSPLHF. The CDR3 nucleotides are TGTGCCAGCAGTCACCTGGACAGGGACTCACCCCTCCACTTT.

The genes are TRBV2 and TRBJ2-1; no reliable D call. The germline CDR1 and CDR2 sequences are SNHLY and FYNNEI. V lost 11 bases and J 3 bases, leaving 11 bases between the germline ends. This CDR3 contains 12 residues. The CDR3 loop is CAPGTGYNEQFF. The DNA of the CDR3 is TGTGCCCCGGGTACGGGCTACAATGAGCAGTTCTTC.

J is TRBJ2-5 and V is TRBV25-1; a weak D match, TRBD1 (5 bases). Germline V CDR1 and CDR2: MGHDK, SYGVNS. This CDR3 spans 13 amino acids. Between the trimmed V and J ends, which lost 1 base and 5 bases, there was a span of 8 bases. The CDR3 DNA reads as TGTGCCAGCAGTGAATGGAAGGGGGAGACCCAGTACTTC. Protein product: CASSEWKGETQYF.

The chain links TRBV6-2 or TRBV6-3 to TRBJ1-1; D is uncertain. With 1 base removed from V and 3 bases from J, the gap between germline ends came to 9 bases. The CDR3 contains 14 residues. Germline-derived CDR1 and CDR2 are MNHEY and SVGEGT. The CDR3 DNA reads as TGTGCCAGCAGTTACTTGCTCGGGGACACTGAAGCTTTCTTT. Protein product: CASSYLLGDTEAFF.

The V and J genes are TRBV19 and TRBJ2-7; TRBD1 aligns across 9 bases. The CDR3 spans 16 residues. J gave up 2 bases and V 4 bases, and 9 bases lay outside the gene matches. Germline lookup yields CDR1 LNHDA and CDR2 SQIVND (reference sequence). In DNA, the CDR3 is TGTGCCAGTAGTACCCCCGGGACAGGGCTGACCTACGAGCAGTACTTC. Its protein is CASSTPGTGLTYEQYF.

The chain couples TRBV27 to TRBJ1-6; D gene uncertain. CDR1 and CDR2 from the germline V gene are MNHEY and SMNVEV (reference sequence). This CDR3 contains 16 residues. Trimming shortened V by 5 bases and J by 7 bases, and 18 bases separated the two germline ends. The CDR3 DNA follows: TGTGCCAGCAGTGCTCCGGGAGGTTTCCTCAATTCACCCCTCCACTTT. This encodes CASSAPGGFLNSPLHF.